This T cell receptor (beta chain) was recorded in a study of T cells after yellow fever vaccination. Study-level points and caveats: Most clones from primary vaccination were detected again post-booster (approximately 96% CD4, around 88% CD8).

Germline CDR1 and CDR2: SGHTA and FQGNSA. With V trimmed by 1 base and J by 8 bases, 5 bases remained unmatched. The CDR3 is made up of 15 amino acids. In making TCR cDNA, 5'RACE template switching added a universal primer site and UMIs to it. TCRdb processed the 5' RACE reads anew with MiXCR; each CDR3 protein has one entry. The table records approximately 330,000 distinct CDR3 sequences, about 12% of them present only once. This clonotype occurred a few times. Its specificity is unknown. Source: CD4+ T cells sorted from PBMCs, taken 15 days after the yellow fever booster vaccination. This clonotype originated in a man aged 18 to 29 who received the YFV17D yellow fever vaccine. The V gene is TRBV7-2, the J gene TRBJ1-4, with 9 bases that match TRBD1. The CDR3 nucleotides are TGTGCCAGCAGCTTAGACAGGGGGCGTTTGGAAAAACTGTTTTTT. Its translation is CASSLDRGRLEKLFF. The variable domain in full, completed from reference TRBV7-2 and TRBJ1-4, reads GAGVSQSPSNKVTEKGKDVELRCDPISGHTALYWYRQSLGQGLEFLIYFQGNSAPDKSGLPSDRFSAERTGGSVSTLTIQRTQQEDSAVYLCASSLDRGRLEKLFFGSGTQLSVL.